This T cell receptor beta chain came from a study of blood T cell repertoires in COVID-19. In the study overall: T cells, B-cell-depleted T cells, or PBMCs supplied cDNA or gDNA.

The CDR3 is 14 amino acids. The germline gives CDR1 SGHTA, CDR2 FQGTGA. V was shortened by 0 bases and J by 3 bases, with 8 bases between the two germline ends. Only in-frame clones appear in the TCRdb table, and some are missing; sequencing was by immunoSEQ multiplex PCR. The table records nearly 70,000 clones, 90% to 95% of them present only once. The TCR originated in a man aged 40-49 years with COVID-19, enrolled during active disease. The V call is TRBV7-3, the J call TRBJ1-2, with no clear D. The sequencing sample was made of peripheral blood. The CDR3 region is CASSLTRTDYGYTF. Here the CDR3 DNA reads TGTGCCAGCAGCTTAACTCGAACAGACTATGGCTACACCTTC.